Below, 5 T cell receptor beta chains from the same sample are listed, as sequenced in a study of blood T cell repertoires in COVID-19. Sequenced by immunoSEQ multiplex PCR; TCRdb stores in-frame clones only, minus some. This repertoire shows 230,000 or so clones, around 89% found once; its top ten account for around 2.5%. Sequencing was carried out using PBMCs or T cells enriched from blood (not recorded which). These receptors all come from a woman in her thirties or forties with acute COVID-19.

This rearrangement joins TRBV7-2 to TRBJ1-3; 10 positions match TRBD1. The CDR3 totals 16 residues. Trimming at V came to 5 bases and at J to 3 bases, leaving 7 bases not matched to a gene. In germline, CDR1 is SGHTA, CDR2 FQGNSA. The chain's CDR3 is CASSPRTGGSGNTIYF. The CDR3 coding sequence is TGTGCCAGCAGCCCTCGGACAGGGGGTAGTGGAAACACCATATATTTT.

The chain joins TRBV19 to TRBJ1-2; no definite D call. Between the trimmed V and J ends, which lost 6 bases and 3 bases, there was a span of 11 bases. The CDR3 consists of 13 residues. Germline V gene data show CDR1 as LNHDA and CDR2 as SQIVND (reference sequence). CDR3 sequence: CASRPGRYYGYTF. Here the CDR3 DNA reads TGTGCCAGTAGACCCGGGAGGTACTATGGCTACACCTTC.

This chain connects TRBV6-5 to TRBJ1-5; 7 bases are a match to TRBD1. Germline CDR1 is MNHEY and CDR2 is SVGAGI. CDR3 size: 15 residues. The trim removed 7 bases at V and 7 bases at J, leaving 13 bases unmatched. The CDR3 spells CASTQRGGRGQPQHF. The CDR3 DNA is TGTGCCAGCACCCAAAGAGGGGGCCGAGGGCAGCCCCAGCATTTT.

The chain recombines TRBV6-5 with TRBJ1-6; a possible D gene is TRBD1 (5 bases). Germline values: CDR1 MNHEY, CDR2 SVGAGI. This CDR3 is built from 15 residues. Trimming stripped 6 bases from V and 8 bases from J, with 17 bases between. The CDR3 sequence: CASSRARGSDSPLHF. The CDR3 DNA reads TGTGCCAGCAGCCGGGCGCGGGGGTCCGATTCACCCCTCCACTTT.

The chain combines TRBV5-6 with TRBJ2-5, with 12 bases lining up with TRBD1. J gave up 6 bases and V 2 bases, and 8 bases lay outside the gene matches. The V gene's germline CDR1 is SGHDT and CDR2 YYEEEE. The CDR3 is made up of 16 amino acids. For the CDR3, the DNA is TGTGCCAGCAGCTTATTCGGGACAGGGGGCATACAGACCCAGTACTTC. Translating gives CASSLFGTGGIQTQYF.